The 16 T cell receptor beta chains below come from one sample, sequenced in a study of T cell changes during pregnancy in multiple sclerosis. Only in-frame clones appear in the TCRdb table, and some are missing; sequencing was by immunoSEQ multiplex PCR. This table has about 30,000 clones, 85% to 95% appearing once. The sequences come from CD4+ T cells from peripheral blood mononuclear cells, collected after pregnancy. These receptors came from a female donor with multiple sclerosis, enrolled in a pregnancy study.

This clone was seen just once. V gene TRBV10-3 combines with J gene TRBJ2-3; unclear D gene. Germline CDR1 is ENHRY and CDR2 is SYGVKD. V was trimmed by 2 bases and J by 8 bases, leaving 5 bases between them. This CDR3 has 11 amino acids. CDR3 residues: CAISELGTQYF. As DNA, the CDR3 is TGTGCCATCAGTGAGCTAGGTACGCAGTATTTT.

The chain employs TRBV19 and TRBJ1-5; 7 bases line up with TRBD1. Germline values: CDR1 LNHDA, CDR2 SQIVND (reference sequence). The CDR3 extends over 14 amino acids. V lost 9 bases and J lost 5; bases outside the gene matches: 10. The CDR3 bases are TGTGCCAGCCATCCGGACAGGAAACATCAGCCCCAGCATTTT. It is translated as CASHPDRKHQPQHF.

CDR3 sequence reads: CASSPSGTSGGRGGLFF. The CDR3 bases are TGCGCCAGCAGCCCCTCCGGGACTAGCGGGGGGAGAGGGGGTCTGTTTTTT. The chain joins TRBV4-3 to TRBJ2-2; 15 bases agree with TRBD2. CDR1 is LGHNA and CDR2 is YSLEER in the germline V gene. The CDR3 consists of 17 residues. The trim removed 4 bases at V and 14 bases at J, leaving 14 bases unmatched.

V usage is TRBV7-2 and J usage is TRBJ1-2, with D unclear. The V gene's germline CDR1 is SGHTA and CDR2 FQGNSA. Trimming removed 5 bases at V and 4 bases at J, with 17 bases between. This CDR3 has 15 residues. The CDR3 region is CASSTPDGVGYGYTF. The DNA for the CDR3 is TGTGCCAGCAGCACCCCGGACGGGGTGGGCTATGGCTACACCTTC.

V is TRBV7-9 and J is TRBJ2-3; 10 bases fit TRBD2. The CDR3 loop spans 18 amino acids. Germline lookup yields CDR1 SEHNR and CDR2 FQNEAQ (reference sequence). The V and J ends lost 6 bases and 3 bases, in that order; junction bases with no gene match: 15. CDR3 in DNA: TGTGCCAGCAGGTCTGCCCCTAGCGGGAGAACGGGAACAGATACGCAGTATTTT. It encodes CASRSAPSGRTGTDTQYF.

This chain links TRBV7-9 with TRBJ1-1; D might be TRBD1 (5 bases). Germline V gives CDR1 SEHNR, CDR2 FQNEAQ (reference sequence). The CDR3 consists of 15 residues. Between the trimmed V and J ends, which lost 3 bases and 1 base, there was a span of 12 bases. The CDR3 sequence is CASSFRQSANTEAFF. The CDR3 DNA reads as TGTGCCAGCAGCTTTCGACAGTCGGCGAACACTGAAGCTTTCTTT.

The V gene is TRBV4-2, the J gene TRBJ2-1, with TRBD2 identical over 9 bases. With V trimmed by 2 bases and J by 7 bases, 9 bases remained unmatched. This CDR3 has 16 residues. The germline V gene encodes CDR1 LGHNA and CDR2 YNFKEQ. The CDR3 spells CASSQMVSGSRNEQFF. CDR3 in DNA: TGTGCCAGCAGCCAAATGGTTAGCGGGAGTAGGAATGAGCAGTTCTTC.

The V call is TRBV30, the J call TRBJ2-7, with 10 positions matching TRBD1. CDR3 length equals 13 residues. In germline, CDR1 is GTSNPN, CDR2 SVGIG (reference sequence). The V gene end was trimmed by 4 bases and the J gene end by 3 bases; junction bases not matched to a gene: 3. CDR3 amino acids: CAWTRDRGYEQYF. The CDR3 DNA is TGTGCCTGGACCCGGGACAGGGGCTACGAGCAGTACTTC. Full variable domain (remainder filled in from reference TRBV30 and TRBJ2-7): SQTIHQWPATLVQPVGSPLSLECTVEGTSNPNLYWYRQAAGRGLQLLFYSVGIGQISSEVPQNLSASRPQDRQFILSSKKLLLSDSGFYLCAWTRDRGYEQYFGPGTRLTVT.

This clone was picked up one time. This chain links TRBV10-1 with TRBJ2-1; TRBD1 matches 8 bases. Germline V gene lookup returns CDR1 WNHNN and CDR2 SYGVQD (reference sequence). V lost 5 bases and J lost 7; bases outside the gene matches: 13. The length of the CDR3 is 16 residues. CDR3 protein: CASSPAGTGTWNEQFF. The CDR3 DNA reads as TGCGCCAGCAGTCCAGCCGGGACAGGAACATGGAATGAGCAGTTCTTC.

This clone was detected a few times. The V gene is TRBV15, the J gene TRBJ1-5; 12 nucleotides line up with TRBD1. The CDR3 is 18 amino acids. Germline assignment: CDR1 LNHNV and CDR2 YYDKDF (reference sequence). V was pared by 0 bases and J by 7 bases, with 10 bases of the junction left unmatched. The CDR3 DNA is TGTGCCACCAGCAGAGAGGGGTGGGGACAGGGGGCGCGACAGCCCCAGCATTTT. Its translation is CATSREGWGQGARQPQHF.

This clone was observed once. The chain uses TRBV9 and TRBJ1-3, with a weak D call TRBD1 (5 bases). This CDR3 contains 15 residues. The V and J ends lost 3 bases and 0 bases respectively, with 10 bases between them. In germline, CDR1 is SGDLS, CDR2 YYNGEE. In DNA form, the CDR3 reads TGTGCCAGCAGCGACGGCGGGGGCTCTGGAAACACCATATATTTT. Protein sequence: CASSDGGGSGNTIYF. The full variable domain, in which reference TRBV9 and TRBJ1-3 provide the parts outside the CDR3, is DSGVTQTPKHLITATGQRVTLRCSPRSGDLSVYWYQQSLDQGLQFLIQYYNGEERAKGNILERFSAQQFPDLHSELNLSSLELGDSALYFCASSDGGGSGNTIYFGEGSWLTVV.

The CDR3 spells CASSLVDRPEGEAFF. CDR3 coding DNA: TGTGCCAGCAGCTTGGTTGACAGGCCAGAGGGTGAAGCTTTCTTT. The chain is built from TRBV5-6 and TRBJ1-1; tentative D call: TRBD1 (6 bases). This CDR3 is built from 15 residues. Trimming shortened V by 0 bases and J by 7 bases, and 16 bases separated the two germline ends. CDR1 is SGHDT and CDR2 is YYEEEE in the germline V gene.

This chain links TRBV6-1 with TRBJ2-7; unclear D gene. The length of the CDR3 is 12 residues. CDR1 is MNHNS and CDR2 is SASEGT in the germline V gene. Trimming left V 11 bases short and J 3 bases short, with 14 bases between. In nucleotides, the CDR3 is TGTGCCCGCTGGGCCCCCTTCTACGAGCAGTACTTC. It yields the protein CARWAPFYEQYF.

The genes are TRBV30 and TRBJ2-3; maybe TRBD2 (6 bases). The length of the CDR3 is 13 residues. Between the trimmed V and J ends, which lost 4 bases and 2 bases, there was a span of 10 bases. Germline V CDR1 and CDR2: GTSNPN, SVGIG (reference sequence). The CDR3 sequence is CAWIGGNTDTQYF. The CDR3 DNA sequence: TGTGCCTGGATCGGGGGAAACACAGATACGCAGTATTTT. Full variable domain (missing parts from reference TRBV30 and TRBJ2-3): SQTIHQWPATLVQPVGSPLSLECTVEGTSNPNLYWYRQAAGRGLQLLFYSVGIGQISSEVPQNLSASRPQDRQFILSSKKLLLSDSGFYLCAWIGGNTDTQYFGPGTRLTVL.

This clone was observed once. The V call is TRBV2, the J call TRBJ2-4; 15 nucleotides match TRBD2. The CDR3 loop spans 16 amino acids. V gave up 8 bases and J gave up 7 bases; unmatched junction bases: 9. The germline V gene has CDR1 SNHLY and CDR2 FYNNEI. For the CDR3, the DNA is TGTGCCAGCGAGGGACTAGCGGGGGGTAGTTGGAACATTCAGTACTTC. This codes for CASEGLAGGSWNIQYF.

This chain joins TRBV5-4 and TRBJ1-2; a weak D match, TRBD1 (6 bases). The length of the CDR3 is 16 residues. Trimming cost V 5 bases and J 2 bases, with 19 bases left between them. CDR1 is SGHNT, CDR2 YYREEE, per germline (reference sequence). The CDR3 is CASSRGGDGGNYGYTF. Here the CDR3 DNA reads TGTGCCAGCAGTAGGGGGGGGGATGGGGGAAACTATGGCTACACCTTC.